These 21 T cell receptor beta chains were all obtained from the same sample, sequenced in a study of OX40 agonist ivuxolimab in advanced cancers. Clones were sequenced by immunoSEQ multiplex PCR, and TCRdb holds only the in-frame ones, with some missing. The sample yields over 65,000 clones, 84% seen once. The starting material was CD4+ or CD8+ T cells sorted from blood, obtained in a trial of the OX40 agonist ivuxolimab. The receptors were gathered from an adult with an advanced solid tumor such as melanoma, head and neck, liver or kidney cancer.

The gene calls are TRBV7-2 and TRBJ1-1, with D maybe TRBD1 (5 bases). This CDR3 spans 12 amino acids. The V gene lost 5 bases and the J gene lost 8 bases, with 12 bases spanning the gap. Germline-derived CDR1 and CDR2 are SGHTA and FQGNSA. The CDR3 loop is CASSEGRQEAFF. In DNA, the CDR3 is TGTGCCAGCAGCGAGGGGCGGCAAGAAGCTTTCTTT.

The chain joins TRBV5-4 to TRBJ2-3; D perhaps matches TRBD1 (5 bases). The CDR3 runs to 14 residues. V gave up 4 bases and J gave up 1 base, with 10 bases separating them. In germline, CDR1 is SGHNT, CDR2 YYREEE (reference sequence). CDR3 bases: TGTGCCAGCAGCCCAGACAGCCGCACAGATACGCAGTATTTT. Translating it yields CASSPDSRTDTQYF. Variable domain in full (rest from reference TRBV5-4 and TRBJ2-3): ETGVTQSPTHLIKTRGQQVTLRCSSQSGHNTVSWYQQALGQGPQFIFQYYREEENGRGNFPPRFSGLQFPNYSSELNVNALELDDSALYLCASSPDSRTDTQYFGPGTRLTVL.

With regard to this clone: A read error may produce the germline difference seen at one junction end. The chain is built from TRBV4-1 and TRBJ1-3; 7 positions agree with TRBD1. The CDR3 has 18 amino acids. Germline CDR1 reads MGHRA; CDR2 reads YSYEKL. Here the CDR3 reads CASSRSGTVLYSGNAIYF. The CDR3 DNA reads as TGCGCCAGCAGCCGTTCCGGGACAGTACTATACTCTGGAAACGCCATATATTTT.

As for this clone: Within the sample, other DNA sequences also encode this same CDR3. This CDR3 reads CAWSVKGFNEKLFF. The CDR3 bases are TGTGCCTGGAGTGTAAAAGGATTTAATGAAAAACTGTTTTTT. The rearrangement uses TRBV30 and TRBJ1-4; D unclear. The CDR3 runs 14 residues. V lost 0 bases and J 4 bases, leaving 9 bases between the germline ends. Looked up from germline, CDR1 is GTSNPN and CDR2 is SVGIG (reference sequence).

About this clone itself: This sample also contains other DNA sequences that code for the same CDR3. The chain uses TRBV7-3 and TRBJ2-3; no clear D. The CDR3 contains 12 residues. Germline lookup yields CDR1 SGHTA and CDR2 FQGTGA. Deletions cut 1 base from V and 5 bases from J, with 4 bases between. CDR3 sequence: CASSLIGDTQYF. CDR3 nucleotide sequence: TGTGCCAGCAGCTTAATAGGAGATACGCAGTATTTT.

This rearrangement joins TRBV9 to TRBJ1-2; D possibly corresponds to TRBD1 (5 bases). The CDR3 length is 18 residues. CDR1 and CDR2 (germline): SGDLS, YYNGEE. V shed 4 bases and J shed 4 bases, with 26 bases lying between them. In nucleotides, the CDR3 is TGTGCCAGCAGCCCCCAGCTGTGGGGAGGGGAGTACGGCTATGGCTACACCTTC. Its translation is CASSPQLWGGEYGYGYTF.

This chain joins TRBV4-2 and TRBJ1-2, with D possibly TRBD1 on 5 matching bases. The CDR3 has 11 amino acids. With 7 bases removed from V and 4 bases from J, the gap between germline ends came to 7 bases. Germline-derived CDR1 and CDR2 are LGHNA and YNFKEQ. CDR3 region: CASKTVYGYTF. Here the CDR3 DNA reads TGTGCCAGCAAGACAGTCTATGGCTACACCTTC.

The CDR3 spells CAWRVGANYGYTF. CDR3 DNA sequence: TGTGCCTGGAGAGTGGGGGCTAACTATGGCTACACCTTC. J is TRBJ1-2 and V is TRBV30, with D possibly matching TRBD1 (5 bases). Germline V gives CDR1 GTSNPN, CDR2 SVGIG (reference sequence). This CDR3 region has 13 residues. Trimming left V 3 bases short and J 0 bases short, with 8 bases between.

The chain combines TRBV6-1 with TRBJ2-3; D gene uncertain. The germline V gene has CDR1 MNHNS and CDR2 SASEGT. V gave up 3 bases and J gave up 4 bases, with 8 bases separating them. The CDR3 totals 13 residues. The CDR3 loop reads CASSDGWSDTQYF. The CDR3 coding sequence is TGTGCCAGCAGTGATGGGTGGTCAGATACGCAGTATTTT.

This chain uses TRBV28 with TRBJ2-3; 11 nucleotides align to TRBD1. Germline V lookup: CDR1 MDHEN, CDR2 SYDVKM. Germline trimming cut 4 bases from V and 1 base from J; bases unmatched to any gene: 4. CDR3 length equals 16 residues. The CDR3 here is CASSSRGQGGTDTQYF. In DNA, the CDR3 is TGTGCCAGCAGTTCACGGGGACAGGGGGGCACAGATACGCAGTATTTT.

The V gene is TRBV6-1, the J gene TRBJ1-2; 7 bases fit TRBD1. Germline CDR1 MNHNS, CDR2 SASEGT. The length of the CDR3 is 16 residues. J gave up 8 bases and V 1 base, and 13 bases lay outside the gene matches. CDR3 protein: CASSEVGGQSGPGYTF. CDR3 coding DNA: TGTGCCAGCAGTGAAGTGGGGGGACAGTCCGGACCGGGCTACACCTTC.

The chain recombines TRBV6-6 with TRBJ2-7; D is uncertain. V was cut by 10 bases and J by 7 bases, with 8 bases left in between. This CDR3 spans 9 amino acids. CDR1 and CDR2 from the germline V gene are MNHNY and SVGAGI (reference sequence). CDR3 protein: CATSREQYF. The CDR3 bases are TGTGCCACCTCGAGGGAGCAGTACTTC.

The chain uses TRBV21-1 and TRBJ2-1; TRBD2 is the table's D call and was not checked against the DNA. TRBV21-1 is annotated as a pseudogene. The CDR3 sequence is 20 residues long. Here the CDR3 DNA reads TGTGCCAGCAGCAAACGAGGGACCGGCCCAACTAGCGGCCTCTACAATGAGCAGTTCTTC. The encoded protein is CASSKRGTGPTSGLYNEQFF.

The chain links TRBV6-1 to TRBJ1-1; the D is unclear. V was clipped by 0 bases and J by 1 base, with 6 bases between them. The CDR3 sequence is 14 residues long. Germline CDR1 and CDR2: MNHNS and SASEGT. For the CDR3, the DNA is TGTGCCAGCAGTGAAGCTGACCAGAACACTGAAGCTTTCTTT. Translating gives CASSEADQNTEAFF.

The V and J genes are TRBV28 and TRBJ1-5, with a weak D call TRBD1 (6 bases). Trimming shortened V by 5 bases and J by 0 bases, and 11 bases separated the two germline ends. Germline lookup yields CDR1 MDHEN and CDR2 SYDVKM. CDR3 length: 15 amino acids. The CDR3 protein is CASSRYRDSNQPQHF. The CDR3 nucleotides read TGTGCCAGCAGTCGGTACAGGGATAGCAATCAGCCCCAGCATTTT.

The V and J genes are TRBV7-2 and TRBJ1-2; D unclear. Deletions cut 0 bases from V and 2 bases from J, with 4 bases between. Looked up from germline, CDR1 is SGHTA and CDR2 is FQGNSA. The CDR3 totals 13 residues. In DNA, the CDR3 is TGTGCCAGCAGCTTAGCAGGGAACTATGGCTACACCTTC. Encoded protein: CASSLAGNYGYTF.

The V gene is TRBV7-2, the J gene TRBJ2-5; D is perhaps TRBD2 (6 bases). The V gene lost 1 base and the J gene lost 0 bases, with 9 bases spanning the gap. CDR1 is SGHTA, CDR2 FQGNSA, per germline. The length of the CDR3 is 15 residues. The CDR3 coding sequence is TGTGCCAGCAGCTTAGTAGCGGCCAACCAAGAGACCCAGTACTTC. Encoded protein: CASSLVAANQETQYF.

This clone showed up just once. The chain couples TRBV29-1 to TRBJ2-1, with D perhaps assigned TRBD1 or TRBD2 (5 bases each). Germline V CDR1 and CDR2: SQVTM, ANQGSEA. Trimming stripped 5 bases from V and 9 bases from J, with 11 bases between. The CDR3 sequence is 11 residues long. CDR3 sequence reads: CSVPRDLEQFF. The CDR3 region has the DNA TGCAGCGTTCCCCGGGACCTTGAGCAGTTCTTC.

CDR3 in amino acids: CASSIAASIGNEQFF. CDR3 nucleotides: TGTGCCAGCTCCATAGCGGCCTCGATAGGGAATGAGCAGTTCTTC. This sequence joins TRBV11-2 and TRBJ2-1, with D possibly TRBD2 on 6 matching bases. Looked up from germline, CDR1 is SGHAT and CDR2 is FQNNGV. V was clipped by 8 bases and J by 7 bases, with 21 bases between them. The CDR3 consists of 15 residues.

The chain uses TRBV9 and TRBJ2-7; D may correspond to TRBD1 or TRBD2 (6 bases each). The CDR3 is 15 amino acids. V was shortened by 4 bases and J by 5 bases, with 19 bases between the two germline ends. In germline, CDR1 is SGDLS, CDR2 YYNGEE. CDR3 bases: TGTGCCAGCAGCCCTCCCCAAGGGGGGCGCGACGAGCAGTACTTC. Its protein product is CASSPPQGGRDEQYF.

The V gene is TRBV5-6, the J gene TRBJ2-1, with 13 bases lining up with TRBD2. The CDR3 length is 15 residues. V lost 4 bases and J lost 8; bases outside the gene matches: 6. CDR1 and CDR2 from the germline V gene are SGHDT and YYEEEE. For the CDR3, the DNA is TGTGCCAGCAGCAGACTAGCGGGAGGTGTTCATGAGCAGTTCTTC. It is translated as CASSRLAGGVHEQFF.